What follows describes a single TCR beta chain. TCRdb's table, derived via immunoSEQ multiplex PCR, lists solely in-frame clones and lacks some. There are some 580,000 clones in the sample; about 98% occur only once, and approximately 0.3% lies in the top ten. Positive CCR7 selection of CD45RO-negative cells yielded the naive CD8 cells, and terminally differentiated effector memory CD45RA+ cells were excluded. Every donor, a Caucasian adult, lived in Nashville, Tennessee. This sample is drawn from a study of shared clonotypes between healthy human individuals. The germline CDR1 and CDR2 sequences are MNHEY and SMNVEV (reference sequence). There are 15 residues in the CDR3. The trim removed 5 bases at V and 0 bases at J, leaving 4 bases unmatched.

The sequenced sample was naive CD8+ T cells sorted from blood. The chain combines TRBV27 with TRBJ2-7, with 10 bases matching TRBD2. The TCR comes from a young man in good health. In nucleotides, the CDR3 is TGTGCCAGCAGTAGCGGACTAGCGGCCTCCTACGAGCAGTACTTC. Residues: CASSSGLAASYEQYF.